The clone carrying this T cell receptor beta chain was observed a few times. Its target is unknown. This entry belongs to a study of T cells after yellow fever vaccination. The study, taken as a whole, reports: The secondary T-cell response peaked on day 5, not day 15, but was weaker. Post-booster reappearance was seen for most primary-vaccination clones (just over 95% CD4, about 90% CD8).

TCRdb recomputed calls from the 5' RACE reads with MiXCR, one row per CDR3 protein. The sample carries more than 95,000 distinct CDR3 sequences, approximately 7% recorded once. CDR3 length: 15 residues. The V gene lost 3 bases and the J gene lost 0 bases, with 11 bases spanning the gap. Germline loops: CDR1 KGHSH, CDR2 LQKENI. The sequenced sample was CD4+ T cells sorted from PBMCs, obtained 9 to 10 days after the first yellow fever vaccination. The receptor comes from a man aged 18 to 30 who received the YFV17D yellow fever vaccine. The V gene is TRBV18, the J gene TRBJ2-5; D remains ambiguous. The CDR3, as DNA: TGTGCCAGCTCACCTCGGACCGCCTACCAAGAGACCCAGTACTTC. It yields the protein CASSPRTAYQETQYF.